The 29 T cell receptor beta chains in this list originate from one sample, sequenced in a study of OX40 agonist ivuxolimab in advanced cancers. The table came from immunoSEQ multiplex PCR; TCRdb's copy has only in-frame clones and leaves some out. The data contain around 25,000 clones, around 80% of them singletons. Sequenced here: CD4+ or CD8+ T cells sorted from blood, sampled in a trial of the OX40 agonist ivuxolimab. All receptors derive from an adult with an advanced solid tumor such as melanoma, head and neck, liver or kidney cancer.

The chain couples TRBV2 to TRBJ1-4, with a tentative D call TRBD1 (6 bases). The CDR3 length is 14 residues. Trimming removed 6 bases at V and 0 bases at J, with 8 bases between. The germline CDR1 and CDR2 sequences are SNHLY and FYNNEI. The CDR3: CASRRTATNEKLFF. CDR3 bases: TGTGCCAGCAGACGGACAGCAACTAATGAAAAACTGTTTTTT.

The CDR3 loop is CASSLSSRYEQYF. The DNA for the CDR3 is TGTGCCAGCAGTTTATCTTCCAGGTACGAGCAGTACTTC. The rearrangement links TRBV28 to TRBJ2-7; D gene ambiguous. The V and J ends lost 1 base and 4 bases respectively, with 8 bases between them. The germline V gene has CDR1 MDHEN and CDR2 SYDVKM. The CDR3 spans 13 residues.

This chain's CDR3 is CASRPTGGQSYGYTF. CDR3 DNA: TGTGCCAGCAGACCCACGGGTGGGCAGAGCTATGGCTACACCTTC. The chain has TRBV27 and TRBJ1-2; unclear D gene. Trimming took off 6 bases at V and 4 bases at J, with 18 bases between the two ends. The CDR3 runs to 15 residues. CDR1 and CDR2 from the germline V gene are MNHEY and SMNVEV (reference sequence).

This clone was observed a single time. The gene calls are TRBV18 and TRBJ2-7; possibly TRBD2 for D (5 bases). Germline V gene sequence: CDR1 KGHSH, CDR2 LQKENI. V was clipped by 3 bases and J by 9 bases, with 12 bases between them. This CDR3 region has 12 residues. This CDR3 is CASSPNPRGQYF. The CDR3, as DNA: TGTGCCAGCTCACCCAATCCTCGGGGGCAGTACTTC.

This chain joins TRBV28 and TRBJ2-1; tentatively, D is TRBD2 (6 bases). Germline assignment: CDR1 MDHEN and CDR2 SYDVKM. Trimming took off 3 bases at V and 2 bases at J, with 11 bases between the two ends. This CDR3 region has 15 residues. The CDR3 bases are TGTGCCAGCAGTTTTGCGGGGAGTACCTACAATGAGCAGTTCTTC. Residues: CASSFAGSTYNEQFF.

The V gene is TRBV25-1, the J gene TRBJ1-1; 8 bases agree with TRBD1. J gave up 4 bases and V 4 bases, and 2 bases lay outside the gene matches. Germline loops: CDR1 MGHDK, CDR2 SYGVNS. The CDR3 runs to 13 residues. The chain's CDR3 is CASSVTGGTEAFF. The CDR3 DNA is TGTGCCAGCAGTGTCACAGGGGGCACTGAAGCTTTCTTT.

The rearrangement links TRBV5-1 to TRBJ1-1; 10 positions match TRBD1. Germline V CDR1 and CDR2: SGHRS, YFSETQ. The junction had 7 bases not matched to a gene; V was cut back by 0 bases and J by 5 bases. The CDR3 runs to 16 residues. This CDR3 reads CASSLVGLGQGTEAFF. The CDR3 bases are TGCGCCAGCAGCTTGGTAGGTTTGGGACAGGGGACTGAAGCTTTCTTT.

The chain links TRBV11-2 to TRBJ1-5; no clear D gene. The CDR3 runs 15 residues. V shed 0 bases and J shed 2 bases, with 8 bases lying between them. Germline V gene data show CDR1 as SGHAT and CDR2 as FQNNGV. CDR3 sequence (DNA): TGTGCCAGCAGCTTAGATCCTGGGGGCAATCAGCCCCAGCATTTT. It codes for CASSLDPGGNQPQHF.

The V gene is TRBV18, the J gene TRBJ1-6; 7 bases are shared with TRBD1. With V trimmed by 5 bases and J by 7 bases, 8 bases remained unmatched. The CDR3 contains 15 residues. CDR1 is KGHSH and CDR2 is LQKENI in the germline V gene. This chain's CDR3 is CASSDRQGANSPLHF. The CDR3 DNA reads TGTGCCAGCTCAGACCGACAGGGTGCGAATTCACCCCTCCACTTT.

The rearrangement uses TRBV4-3 and TRBJ2-6, with D perhaps matching TRBD1 (5 bases). Germline CDR1 is LGHNA and CDR2 is YSLEER. There are 16 residues in the CDR3. Deletions cut 4 bases from V and 1 base from J, with 11 bases between. Written as DNA, the CDR3 is TGCGCCAGCAGCCCTGGACACTTATCTGGGGCCAACGTCCTGACTTTC. This codes for CASSPGHLSGANVLTF.

This clone is medium-sized. The chain recombines TRBV6-5 with TRBJ1-1; D remains ambiguous. V was shortened by 7 bases and J by 1 base, with 10 bases between the two germline ends. Germline CDR1 is MNHEY and CDR2 is SVGAGI. The CDR3 has 13 amino acids. The CDR3 region has the DNA TGTGCCAGCACCCTAGGGCGGAACACTGAAGCTTTCTTT. Protein sequence: CASTLGRNTEAFF.

This clone was detected only a few times. The genes are TRBV30 and TRBJ1-3, with D maybe TRBD1 (5 bases). The germline gives CDR1 GTSNPN, CDR2 SVGIG (reference sequence). V was trimmed by 4 bases and J by 9 bases, leaving 19 bases between them. CDR3 length: 14 amino acids. The DNA of the CDR3 is TGTGCCTGGAAGCAGGGCCATACGGGGCTCACCATATATTTT. Its protein is CAWKQGHTGLTIYF.

The sample holds a few counts of this clone. The chain uses TRBV7-9 and TRBJ1-3; D is perhaps TRBD1 (5 bases). The CDR3 covers 16 residues. Germline V gene lookup returns CDR1 SEHNR and CDR2 FQNEAQ (reference sequence). The V end lost 5 bases, the J end lost 0 bases, and 14 bases lay between the germline ends. For the CDR3, the DNA is TGTGCCAGCAGCCCAACTAGGGGAACCTCTGGAAACACCATATATTTT. Its protein is CASSPTRGTSGNTIYF.

The chain links TRBV5-4 to TRBJ2-1, with D tentatively TRBD1 (6 bases). V was cut by 4 bases and J by 0 bases, with 14 bases left in between. The germline CDR1 and CDR2 sequences are SGHNT and YYREEE (reference sequence). The CDR3 is 16 amino acids. CDR3 sequence reads: CASSHGQTRSYNEQFF. In DNA form, the CDR3 reads TGTGCCAGCAGCCACGGACAGACCCGCTCCTACAATGAGCAGTTCTTC.

CDR3 protein: CASRLSGREGYTF. The CDR3 bases are TGTGCCAGCAGGCTCTCGGGGCGGGAGGGCTACACCTTC. The chain joins TRBV28 to TRBJ1-2; a possible D gene is TRBD1 (5 bases). The CDR3 spans 13 residues. Trimming cost V 6 bases and J 8 bases, with 16 bases left between them. Germline-derived CDR1 and CDR2 are MDHEN and SYDVKM.

The chain combines TRBV28 with TRBJ1-2; D remains unclear. The CDR3 is made up of 13 amino acids. From germline, CDR1 is MDHEN and CDR2 SYDVKM. V was trimmed by 6 bases and J by 4 bases, leaving 12 bases between them. In nucleotides, the CDR3 is TGTGCCAGCAGCCAAGAACAGTTCTATGGCTACACCTTC. Translated, it gives CASSQEQFYGYTF.

The rearrangement links TRBV4-3 to TRBJ2-1; TRBD2 matches 8 bases. The trim removed 3 bases at V and 0 bases at J, leaving 7 bases unmatched. The CDR3 totals 17 residues. Germline V gene sequence: CDR1 LGHNA, CDR2 YSLEER. CDR3: CASSQGSGTPSYNEQFF. CDR3 nucleotides: TGCGCCAGCAGCCAGGGTAGCGGGACCCCCTCCTACAATGAGCAGTTCTTC.

The genes are TRBV9 and TRBJ2-3, with D tentatively TRBD2 (5 bases). Germline V gives CDR1 SGDLS, CDR2 YYNGEE. The length of the CDR3 is 15 residues. V lost 2 bases and J 1 base, leaving 11 bases between the germline ends. CDR3 bases: TGTGCCAGCAGCGTCCTCGGCGGGCGCACAGATACGCAGTATTTT. Translation: CASSVLGGRTDTQYF.

This rearrangement joins TRBV7-9 to TRBJ1-4; unclear D gene. V lost 10 bases, J lost 4 bases, and 13 bases lay in between. The CDR3 contains 13 residues. Per the germline V gene, CDR1 is SEHNR and CDR2 is FQNEAQ (reference sequence). CDR3 amino acids: CATGRGVNEKLFF. CDR3 nucleotides: TGTGCCACCGGGCGCGGGGTTAATGAAAAACTGTTTTTT.

This clone was seen only once. This rearrangement joins TRBV5-1 to TRBJ2-7, with D perhaps TRBD1 or TRBD2 (5 bases each). V dropped 4 bases and J dropped 4 bases, with 18 bases sitting between them. The CDR3 runs to 15 residues. CDR1 and CDR2 (germline): SGHRS, YFSETQ. The CDR3 region has the DNA TGCGCCAGCAGCGTCCAGGGAGTGCAGGGTTACGAGCAGTACTTC. It specifies CASSVQGVQGYEQYF.

This sequence joins TRBV27 and TRBJ2-7, with 8 bases aligning to TRBD2. Germline V gene sequence: CDR1 MNHEY, CDR2 SMNVEV (reference sequence). Losses at the gene ends were 0 bases for V and 2 bases for J; bases not matched to a gene: 3. CDR3 length: 15 residues. CDR3 nucleotides: TGTGCCAGCAGTTTATCGTTGCGGGGGGCCTACGAGCAGTACTTC. This codes for CASSLSLRGAYEQYF.

This clone was observed once. V gene TRBV2 combines with J gene TRBJ1-5; D is undetermined. The CDR3 is 15 amino acids. Per germline, CDR1 SNHLY and CDR2 FYNNEI. Trimming removed 1 base at V and 0 bases at J, with 7 bases between. CDR3 residues: CASSEGSVSNQPQHF. DNA of the CDR3: TGTGCCAGCAGTGAAGGGTCGGTTAGCAATCAGCCCCAGCATTTT. The full variable domain, in which reference TRBV2 and TRBJ1-5 provide the parts outside the CDR3, is EPEVTQTPSHQVTQMGQEVILRCVPISNHLYFYWYRQILGQKVEFLVSFYNNEISEKSEIFDDQFSVERPDGSNFTLKIRSTKLEDSAMYFCASSEGSVSNQPQHFGDGTRLSIL.

The V gene is TRBV7-8, the J gene TRBJ1-6; D perhaps matches TRBD1 (5 bases). CDR3 length: 15 amino acids. V dropped 5 bases and J dropped 6 bases, with 14 bases sitting between them. Germline CDR1 and CDR2: SGHVS and FQNEAQ. The CDR3 sequence is CASSPRGIANSPLHF. The CDR3 bases are TGTGCCAGCAGCCCGAGGGGTATCGCTAATTCACCCCTCCACTTT. The complete variable domain, with remaining parts taken from reference TRBV7-8 and TRBJ1-6, reads GAGVSQSPRYKVAKRGQDVALRCDPISGHVSLFWYQQALGQGPEFLTYFQNEAQLDKSGLPSDRFFAERPEGSVSTLKIQRTQQEDSAVYLCASSPRGIANSPLHFGNGTRLTVT.

CDR3 coding DNA: TGCGCCAGCAGCTTACCCGGGACTAGCGGGCCAGATACGCAGTATTTT. This encodes CASSLPGTSGPDTQYF. The chain employs TRBV5-1 and TRBJ2-3; TRBD2 agrees at 12 bases. The CDR3 runs to 16 residues. The ends lost 2 bases at V and 4 bases at J; junction bases unmatched: 5. CDR1 and CDR2 (germline): SGHRS, YFSETQ.

This clone came up once. The chain has TRBV7-2 and TRBJ2-7, with 12 bases identical to TRBD2. The germline V gene encodes CDR1 SGHTA and CDR2 FQGNSA. V gave up 8 bases and J gave up 3 bases; unmatched junction bases: 5. The CDR3 runs 14 residues. The CDR3 region is CASSSGRDLYEQYF. For the CDR3, the DNA is TGTGCCAGCTCTAGCGGGAGGGATCTCTACGAGCAGTACTTC.

V is TRBV2 and J is TRBJ2-7; 7 bases match TRBD2. This CDR3 comprises 14 residues. CDR1 is SNHLY, CDR2 FYNNEI, per germline. J gave up 7 bases and V 6 bases, and 12 bases lay outside the gene matches. The CDR3 sequence is CASSARGRVWEQYF. The CDR3 bases are TGTGCCAGCAGCGCCCGGGGGAGGGTTTGGGAGCAGTACTTC.

This chain links TRBV19 with TRBJ1-1, with 8 bases aligning to TRBD1. Trimming removed 5 bases from V and 1 base from J; junction bases left unmatched: 6. CDR1 is LNHDA and CDR2 is SQIVND in the germline V gene (reference sequence). The CDR3 spans 15 residues. The CDR3 sequence: CASSPRTGRNTEAFF. The CDR3 coding sequence is TGTGCCAGTAGTCCCCGGACAGGGAGGAACACTGAAGCTTTCTTT.

This clone is classed as medium-sized. The chain employs TRBV2 and TRBJ2-5; 8 bases line up with TRBD1. Germline assignment: CDR1 SNHLY and CDR2 FYNNEI. CDR3 length equals 14 residues. J was trimmed by 4 bases and V by 8 bases; bases with no gene match: 9. CDR3 region: CASREQGVGETQYF. The DNA of the CDR3 is TGTGCCAGCCGAGAACAGGGGGTGGGAGAGACCCAGTACTTC.

The chain carries TRBV28 and TRBJ2-6; 7 bases map to TRBD1. V shed 6 bases, J shed 9 bases, and the junction held 8 bases outside the gene matches. The length of the CDR3 is 14 residues. Germline V CDR1 and CDR2: MDHEN, SYDVKM. CDR3 amino acids: CASRNPGQVNVLTF. The CDR3 region has the DNA TGTGCCAGCAGGAACCCTGGACAGGTCAACGTCCTGACTTTC. The full variable domain, its missing parts supplied by reference TRBV28 and TRBJ2-6, is DVKVTQSSRYLVKRTGEKVFLECVQDMDHENMFWYRQDPGLGLRLIYFSYDVKMKEKGDIPEGYSVSREKKERFSLILESASTNQTSMYLCASRNPGQVNVLTFGAGSRLTVL.